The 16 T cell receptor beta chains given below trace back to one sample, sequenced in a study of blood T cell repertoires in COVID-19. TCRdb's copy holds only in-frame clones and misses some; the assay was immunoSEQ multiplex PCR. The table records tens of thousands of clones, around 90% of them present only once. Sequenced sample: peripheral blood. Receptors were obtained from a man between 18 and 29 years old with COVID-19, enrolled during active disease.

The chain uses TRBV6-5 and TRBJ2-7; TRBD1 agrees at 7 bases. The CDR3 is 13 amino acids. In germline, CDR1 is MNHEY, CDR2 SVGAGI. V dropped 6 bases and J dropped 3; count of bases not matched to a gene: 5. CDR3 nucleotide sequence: TGTGCCAGCAGCCGGACAGGTGTCTACGAGCAGTACTTC. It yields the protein CASSRTGVYEQYF.

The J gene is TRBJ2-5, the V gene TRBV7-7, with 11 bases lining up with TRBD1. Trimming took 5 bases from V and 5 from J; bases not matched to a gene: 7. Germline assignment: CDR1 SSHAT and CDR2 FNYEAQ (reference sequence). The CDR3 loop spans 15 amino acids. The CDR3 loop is CASSQGQGVRETQYF. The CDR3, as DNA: TGTGCCAGCAGCCAGGGACAGGGGGTACGGGAGACCCAGTACTTC. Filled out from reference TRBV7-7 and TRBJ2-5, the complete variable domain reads GAGVSQSPRYKVTKRGQDVTLRCDPISSHATLYWYQQALGQGPEFLTYFNYEAQPDKSGLPSDRFSAERPEGSISTLTIQRTEQRDSAMYRCASSQGQGVRETQYFGPGTRLLVL.

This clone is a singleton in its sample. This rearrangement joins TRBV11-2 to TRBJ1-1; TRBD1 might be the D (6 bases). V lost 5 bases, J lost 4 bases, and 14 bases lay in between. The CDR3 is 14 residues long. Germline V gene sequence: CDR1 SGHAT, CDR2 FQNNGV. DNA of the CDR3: TGTGCCAGCAGCCTGGACAGATGGGGCACTGAAGCTTTCTTT. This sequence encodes CASSLDRWGTEAFF.

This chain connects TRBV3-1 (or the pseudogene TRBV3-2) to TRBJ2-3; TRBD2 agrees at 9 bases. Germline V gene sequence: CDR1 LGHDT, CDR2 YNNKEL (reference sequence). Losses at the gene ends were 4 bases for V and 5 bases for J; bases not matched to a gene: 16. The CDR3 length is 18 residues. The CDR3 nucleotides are TGTGCCAGCAGCCCTTATCAACAGGTAGCGGGAGTGGAAGATACGCAGTATTTT. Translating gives CASSPYQQVAGVEDTQYF.

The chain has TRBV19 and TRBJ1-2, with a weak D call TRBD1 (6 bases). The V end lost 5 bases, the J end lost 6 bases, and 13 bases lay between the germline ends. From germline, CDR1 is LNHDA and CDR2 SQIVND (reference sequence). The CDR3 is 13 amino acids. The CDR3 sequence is CASSSGQPDGYTF. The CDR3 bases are TGTGCCAGTAGTTCCGGACAGCCCGATGGCTACACCTTC.

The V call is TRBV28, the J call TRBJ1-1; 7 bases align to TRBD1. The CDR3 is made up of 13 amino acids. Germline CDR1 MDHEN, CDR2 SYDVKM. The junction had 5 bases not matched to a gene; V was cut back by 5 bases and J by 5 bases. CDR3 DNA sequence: TGTGCCAGCAGTACTGACAGGGATACTGAAGCTTTCTTT. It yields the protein CASSTDRDTEAFF.

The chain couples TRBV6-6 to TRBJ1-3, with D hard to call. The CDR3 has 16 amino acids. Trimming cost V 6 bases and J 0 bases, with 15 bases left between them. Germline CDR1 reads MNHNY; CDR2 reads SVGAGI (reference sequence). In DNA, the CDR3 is TGTGCCAGCAGGATGAGAGACGGGTACTCTGGAAACACCATATATTTT. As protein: CASRMRDGYSGNTIYF.

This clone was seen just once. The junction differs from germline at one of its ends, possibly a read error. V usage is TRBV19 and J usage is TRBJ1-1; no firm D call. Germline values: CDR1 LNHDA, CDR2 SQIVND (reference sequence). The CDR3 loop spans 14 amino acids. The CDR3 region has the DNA TGTGCCAGTAGTGCTTTCGGGATGAACGCTGAAGCTTTCTTT. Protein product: CASSAFGMNAEAFF. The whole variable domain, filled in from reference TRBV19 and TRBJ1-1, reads DGGITQSPKYLFRKEGQNVTLSCEQNLNHDAMYWYRQDPGQGLRLIYYSQIVNDFQKGDIAEGYSVSREKKESFPLTVTSAQKNPTAFYLCASSAFGMNAEAFFGQGTRLTVV.

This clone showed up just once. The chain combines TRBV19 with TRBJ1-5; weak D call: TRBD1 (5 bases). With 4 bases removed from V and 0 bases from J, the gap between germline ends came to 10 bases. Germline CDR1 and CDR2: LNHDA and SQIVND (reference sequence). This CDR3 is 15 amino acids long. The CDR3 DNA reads TGTGCCAGTAGTAGACAGACCCTTAGCAATCAGCCCCAGCATTTT. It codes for CASSRQTLSNQPQHF.

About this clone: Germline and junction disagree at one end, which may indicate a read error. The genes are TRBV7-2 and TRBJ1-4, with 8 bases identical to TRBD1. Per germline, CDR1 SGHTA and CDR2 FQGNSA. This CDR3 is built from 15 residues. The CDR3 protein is CASSLVGQGPSELLF. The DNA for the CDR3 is TGTGCCAGCAGCTTAGTAGGACAGGGCCCTAGTGAACTGCTTTTT.

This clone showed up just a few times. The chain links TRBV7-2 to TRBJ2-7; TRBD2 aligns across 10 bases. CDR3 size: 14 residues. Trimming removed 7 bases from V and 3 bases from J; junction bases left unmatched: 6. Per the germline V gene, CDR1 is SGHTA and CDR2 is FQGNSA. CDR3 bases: TGTGCCAGCACCCCGGGACTAGCGAACTACGAGCAGTACTTC. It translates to CASTPGLANYEQYF. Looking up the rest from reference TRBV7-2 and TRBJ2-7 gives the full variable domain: GAGVSQSPSNKVTEKGKDVELRCDPISGHTALYWYRQSLGQGLEFLIYFQGNSAPDKSGLPSDRFSAERTGGSVSTLTIQRTQQEDSAVYLCASTPGLANYEQYFGPGTRLTVT.

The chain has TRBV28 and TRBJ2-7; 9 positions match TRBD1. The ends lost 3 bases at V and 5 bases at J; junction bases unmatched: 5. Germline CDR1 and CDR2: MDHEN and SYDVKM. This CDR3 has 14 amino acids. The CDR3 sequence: CASSLGDRADEQYF. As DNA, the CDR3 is TGTGCCAGCAGTTTGGGGGACAGGGCCGACGAGCAGTACTTC.

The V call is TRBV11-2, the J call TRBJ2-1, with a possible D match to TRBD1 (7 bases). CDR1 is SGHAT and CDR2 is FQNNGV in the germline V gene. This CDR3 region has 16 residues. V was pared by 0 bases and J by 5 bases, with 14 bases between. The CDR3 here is CASSLEWAGGNNEQFF. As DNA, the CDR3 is TGTGCCAGCAGCTTAGAATGGGCAGGGGGGAACAATGAGCAGTTCTTC.

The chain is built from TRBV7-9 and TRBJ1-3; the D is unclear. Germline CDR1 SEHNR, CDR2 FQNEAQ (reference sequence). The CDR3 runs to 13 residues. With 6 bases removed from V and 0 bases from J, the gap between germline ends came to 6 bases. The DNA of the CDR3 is TGTGCCAGCAGACTTCTCTCTGGAAACACCATATATTTT. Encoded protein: CASRLLSGNTIYF.

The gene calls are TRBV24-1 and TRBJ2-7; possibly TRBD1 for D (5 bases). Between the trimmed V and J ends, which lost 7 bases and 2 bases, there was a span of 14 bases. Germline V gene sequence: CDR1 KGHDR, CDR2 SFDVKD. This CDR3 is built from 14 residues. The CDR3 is CATSPPGNPYEQYF. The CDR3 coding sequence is TGTGCCACCAGCCCCCCAGGGAACCCCTACGAGCAGTACTTC.

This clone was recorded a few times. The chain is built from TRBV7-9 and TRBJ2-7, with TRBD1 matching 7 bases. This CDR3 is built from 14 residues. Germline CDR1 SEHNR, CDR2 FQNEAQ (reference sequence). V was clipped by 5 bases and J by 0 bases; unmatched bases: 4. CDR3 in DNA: TGTGCCAGCAGCAGGGGACAGATCTCCTACGAGCAGTACTTC. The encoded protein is CASSRGQISYEQYF.